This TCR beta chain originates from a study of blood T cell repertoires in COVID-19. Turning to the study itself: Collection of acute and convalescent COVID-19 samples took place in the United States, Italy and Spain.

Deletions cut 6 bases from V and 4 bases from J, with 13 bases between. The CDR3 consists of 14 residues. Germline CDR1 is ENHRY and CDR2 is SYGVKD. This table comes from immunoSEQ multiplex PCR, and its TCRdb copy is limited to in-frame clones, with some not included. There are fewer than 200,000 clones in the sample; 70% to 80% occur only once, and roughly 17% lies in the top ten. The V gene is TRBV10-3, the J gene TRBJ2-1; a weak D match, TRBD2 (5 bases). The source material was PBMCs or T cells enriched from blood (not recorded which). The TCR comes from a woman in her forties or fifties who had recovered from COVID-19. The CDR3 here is CAISPGNRYNEQFF. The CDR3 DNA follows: TGTGCCATCAGCCCCGGGAACAGATACAATGAGCAGTTCTTC.